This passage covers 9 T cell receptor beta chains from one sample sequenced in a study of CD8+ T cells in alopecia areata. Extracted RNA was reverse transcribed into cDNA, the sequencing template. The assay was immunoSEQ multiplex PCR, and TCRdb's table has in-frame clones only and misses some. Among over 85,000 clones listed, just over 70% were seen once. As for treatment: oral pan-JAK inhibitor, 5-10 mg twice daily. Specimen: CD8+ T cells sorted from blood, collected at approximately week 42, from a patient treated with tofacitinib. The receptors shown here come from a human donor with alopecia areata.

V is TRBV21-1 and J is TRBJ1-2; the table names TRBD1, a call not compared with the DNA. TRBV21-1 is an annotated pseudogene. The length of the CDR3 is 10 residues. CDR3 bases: TGTGCCAGCAGCGGGCGAGGCTACACCTTC. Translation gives CASSGRGYTF.

CDR3 loop: CASVLTGGSTEAFF. CDR3 DNA: TGTGCCAGCGTTCTCACAGGGGGATCAACTGAAGCTTTCTTT. The V and J genes are TRBV6-5 and TRBJ1-1; TRBD1 matches at 8 bases. V dropped 8 bases and J dropped 5; count of bases not matched to a gene: 10. The CDR3 has 14 residues. Germline assignment: CDR1 MNHEY and CDR2 SVGAGI.

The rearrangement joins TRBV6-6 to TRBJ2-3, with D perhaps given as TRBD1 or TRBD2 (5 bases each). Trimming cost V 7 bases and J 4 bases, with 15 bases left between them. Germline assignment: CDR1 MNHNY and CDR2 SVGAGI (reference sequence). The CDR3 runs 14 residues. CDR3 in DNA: TGTGCCAGCAAACTTGGGGGACCCCCAGATACGCAGTATTTT. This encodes CASKLGGPPDTQYF.

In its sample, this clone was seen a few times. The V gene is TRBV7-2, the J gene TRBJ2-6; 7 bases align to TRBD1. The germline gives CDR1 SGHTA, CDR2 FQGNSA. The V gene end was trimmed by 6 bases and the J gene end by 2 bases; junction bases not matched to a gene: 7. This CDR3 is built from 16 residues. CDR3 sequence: CASSRTGSPGANVLTF. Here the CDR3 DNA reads TGTGCCAGCAGTAGGACAGGATCCCCTGGGGCCAACGTCCTGACTTTC.

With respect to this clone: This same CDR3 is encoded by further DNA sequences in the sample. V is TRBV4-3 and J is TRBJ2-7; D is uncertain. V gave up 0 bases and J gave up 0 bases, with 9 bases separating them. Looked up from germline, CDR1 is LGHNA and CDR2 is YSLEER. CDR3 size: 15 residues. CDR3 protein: CASSQDRQSSYEQYF. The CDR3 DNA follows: TGCGCCAGCAGCCAAGATCGGCAGAGCTCCTACGAGCAGTACTTC.

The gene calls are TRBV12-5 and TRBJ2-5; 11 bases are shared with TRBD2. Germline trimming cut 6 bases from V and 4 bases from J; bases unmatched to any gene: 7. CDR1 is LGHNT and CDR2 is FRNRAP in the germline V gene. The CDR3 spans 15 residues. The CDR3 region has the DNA TGTGCTAGTGGGGCTAGCGGGGGGAGGGGAGAGACCCAGTACTTC. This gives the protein CASGASGGRGETQYF. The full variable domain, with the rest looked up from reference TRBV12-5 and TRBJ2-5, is DARVTQTPRHKVTEMGQEVTMRCQPILGHNTVFWYRQTMMQGLELLAYFRNRAPLDDSGMPKDRFSAEMPDATLATLKIQPSEPRDSAVYFCASGASGGRGETQYFGPGTRLLVL.

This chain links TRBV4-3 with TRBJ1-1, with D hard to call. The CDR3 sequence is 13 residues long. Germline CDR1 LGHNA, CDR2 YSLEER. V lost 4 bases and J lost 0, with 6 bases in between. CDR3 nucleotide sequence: TGCGCCAGCAGCCCAGGAATGAACACTGAAGCTTTCTTT. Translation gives CASSPGMNTEAFF.

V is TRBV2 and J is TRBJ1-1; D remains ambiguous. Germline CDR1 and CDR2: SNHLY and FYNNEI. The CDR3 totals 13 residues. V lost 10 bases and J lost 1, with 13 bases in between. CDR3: CANKTTRNTEAFF. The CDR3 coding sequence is TGTGCCAACAAGACGACAAGGAACACTGAAGCTTTCTTT.

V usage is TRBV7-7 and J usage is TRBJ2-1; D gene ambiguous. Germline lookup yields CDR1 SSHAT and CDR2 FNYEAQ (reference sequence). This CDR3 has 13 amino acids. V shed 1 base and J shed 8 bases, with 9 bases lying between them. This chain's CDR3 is CASSLEGMDEQFF. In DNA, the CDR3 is TGTGCCAGCAGCTTAGAAGGAATGGATGAGCAGTTCTTC.